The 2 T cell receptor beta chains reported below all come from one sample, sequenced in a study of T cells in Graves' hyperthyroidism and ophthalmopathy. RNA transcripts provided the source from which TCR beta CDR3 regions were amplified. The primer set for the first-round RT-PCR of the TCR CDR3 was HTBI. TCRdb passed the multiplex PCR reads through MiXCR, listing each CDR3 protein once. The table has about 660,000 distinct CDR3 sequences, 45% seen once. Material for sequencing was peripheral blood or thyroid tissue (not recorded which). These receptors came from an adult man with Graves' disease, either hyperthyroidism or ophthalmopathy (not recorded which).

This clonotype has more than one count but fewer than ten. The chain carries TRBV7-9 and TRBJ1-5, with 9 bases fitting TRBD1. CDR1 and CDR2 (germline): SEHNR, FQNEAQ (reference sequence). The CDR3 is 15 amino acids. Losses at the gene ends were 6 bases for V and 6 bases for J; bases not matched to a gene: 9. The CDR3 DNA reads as TGTGCCAGCAGTGCCGGGACAGGGTCCCCTCAGCCCCAGCATTTT. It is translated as CASSAGTGSPQPQHF.

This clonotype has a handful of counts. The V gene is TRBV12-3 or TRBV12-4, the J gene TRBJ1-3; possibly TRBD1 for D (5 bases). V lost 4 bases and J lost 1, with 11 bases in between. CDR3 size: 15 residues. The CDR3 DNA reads TGTGCCAGCAGTTCGGCGACAGATTCTGGAAACACCATATATTTT. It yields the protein CASSSATDSGNTIYF.